Here is one T cell receptor (beta chain) with its context. The data stem from a study of technical replicates of blood from a handful of donors. Only in-frame clones appear in the TCRdb table, and some are missing; sequencing was by immunoSEQ multiplex PCR. The data hold approximately 70,000 clones, with 90% to 95% observed a single time. The CDR3 loop spans 12 amino acids. Germline values: CDR1 MNHNS, CDR2 SASEGT. V gave up 7 bases and J gave up 10 bases; unmatched junction bases: 7. The receptor's source is a human donor in good health. Some clones in this sample may be carry-over from other donors' samples. Sequencing used T cells isolated from PBMCs. V usage is TRBV6-1 and J usage is TRBJ1-1; 9 bases fit TRBD1. The CDR3 coding sequence is TGTGCCAGCAACCGGGACAGGGATCCAGCTTTCTTT. Its translation: CASNRDRDPAFF.